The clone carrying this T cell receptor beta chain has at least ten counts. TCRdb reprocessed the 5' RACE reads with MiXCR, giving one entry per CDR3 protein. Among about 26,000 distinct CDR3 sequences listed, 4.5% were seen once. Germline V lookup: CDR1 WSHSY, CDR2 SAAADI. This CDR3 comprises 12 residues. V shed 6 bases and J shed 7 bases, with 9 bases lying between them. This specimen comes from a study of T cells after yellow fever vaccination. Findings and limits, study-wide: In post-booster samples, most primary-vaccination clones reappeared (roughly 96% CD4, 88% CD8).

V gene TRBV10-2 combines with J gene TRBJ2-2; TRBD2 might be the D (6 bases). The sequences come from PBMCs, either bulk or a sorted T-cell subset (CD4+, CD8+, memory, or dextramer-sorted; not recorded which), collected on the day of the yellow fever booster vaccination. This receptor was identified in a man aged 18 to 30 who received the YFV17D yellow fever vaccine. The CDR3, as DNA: TGCGCCAGCAGAGACGGGGGCGGGGAGCTGTTTTTT. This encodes CASRDGGGELFF.